This entry is about one T cell receptor (beta chain). Antigen specificity is unknown. These data are taken from a study of vaccination effects on CD4 cells after COVID-19. V was pared by 1 base and J by 5 bases, with 6 bases of the junction left unmatched. This CDR3 region has 14 residues. Germline V CDR1 and CDR2: SGHRS, YFSETQ. Study-wide results and caveats: Pronounced clonal contraction occurred in clones induced by infection and by vaccine late after vaccination. Common cold coronavirus cross-reactivity was shown by only 1 of 255 vaccine-induced clones in healthy vaccinees.

Produced via immunoSEQ multiplex PCR; TCRdb's table is partial and in-frame only. The data hold 25,000 to 30,000 clones, with 60% to 75% observed a single time. The ViraFEST assay expanded antigen-specific CD4+ T cells with viral peptide pools before sequencing. Following culture for about ten days, CD4+ T cells were isolated. Every participant took two doses of the BNT162b2 or mRNA-1273 vaccine. Researchers reported culturing a few million PBMC in each well, adding approximately 10 IU/ml IL-2 and roughly 10 ug/ml peptides. The sequences come from CD4+ T cells from PBMCs cultured with HCoV-OC43 spike peptides, collected after COVID-19 vaccination. Subset of the sample: HCoV-OC43 spike overlapping peptide pool stimulation. The chain is built from TRBV5-1 and TRBJ2-7; 7 bases fit TRBD1. The sequence was collected from a human donor who received a COVID-19 vaccine. Written as DNA, the CDR3 is TGCGCCAGCAGCTTGCAACAGGGGCCCGACGAGCAGTACTTC. Translating gives CASSLQQGPDEQYF.